The clone carrying this T cell receptor beta chain came up once. Trimming stripped 0 bases from V and 5 bases from J, with 10 bases between. CDR1 is MNHNS and CDR2 is SASEGT in the germline V gene. The CDR3 consists of 14 residues. The sample originates from a study of blood T cell repertoires in COVID-19. TCRdb's table, derived via immunoSEQ multiplex PCR, lists solely in-frame clones and lacks some. The sample carries over 200,000 clones, under 90% recorded once. Sequenced input: peripheral blood. This TCR came from an elderly woman with COVID-19, enrolled during active disease. This sequence joins TRBV6-1 and TRBJ1-1, with a possible D match to TRBD1 (6 bases). The CDR3 nucleotides read TGTGCCAGCAGTGAAGCGCTAGGGGGTACTGAAGCTTTCTTT. Translating it yields CASSEALGGTEAFF.